This TCR beta chain appears in the sequencing data of a study of T cell responses to AZD1222 COVID-19 vaccine. Study outcomes and limitations: Per reports, nearly half of all spike-specific TCRs target regions that are unmutated in variants.

As regards this clone: The antigen is not known.

The CDR3 consists of 15 residues. Trimming took 5 bases from V and 2 from J, leaving 16 bases between them. From germline, CDR1 is MNHEY and CDR2 SVGEGT. Clones were read by immunoSEQ multiplex PCR, and TCRdb kept only the in-frame ones, dropping some. This sample has 90,000 to 130,000 clones; roughly 90% occur once, and the top ten carry 2.5%. The receptor was isolated from an adult who received the AZD1222 COVID-19 vaccine. The chain recombines TRBV6-2 or TRBV6-3 with TRBJ2-7; no firm D call. This specimen was peripheral blood, taken 28 days after the second AZD1222 dose. CDR3 nucleotide sequence: TGTGCCAGCAGTCTTTCCGTTCGGATACCCTACGAGCAGTACTTC. Translated, it gives CASSLSVRIPYEQYF.